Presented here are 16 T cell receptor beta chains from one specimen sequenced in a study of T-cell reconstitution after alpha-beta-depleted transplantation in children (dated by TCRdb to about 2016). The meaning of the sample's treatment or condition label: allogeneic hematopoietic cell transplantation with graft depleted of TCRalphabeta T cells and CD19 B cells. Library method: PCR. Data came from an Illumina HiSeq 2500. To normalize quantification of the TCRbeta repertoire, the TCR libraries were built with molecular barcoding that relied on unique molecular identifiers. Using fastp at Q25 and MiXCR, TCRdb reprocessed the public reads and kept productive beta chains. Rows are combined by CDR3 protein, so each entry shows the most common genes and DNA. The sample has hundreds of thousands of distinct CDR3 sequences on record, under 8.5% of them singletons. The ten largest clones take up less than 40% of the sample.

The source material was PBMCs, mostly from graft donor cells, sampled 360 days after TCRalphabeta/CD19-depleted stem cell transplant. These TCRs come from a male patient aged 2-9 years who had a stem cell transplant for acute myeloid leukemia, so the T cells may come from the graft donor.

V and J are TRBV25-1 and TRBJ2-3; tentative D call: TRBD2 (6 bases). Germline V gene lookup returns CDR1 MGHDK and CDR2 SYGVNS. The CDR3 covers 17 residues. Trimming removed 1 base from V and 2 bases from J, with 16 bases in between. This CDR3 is CASSEWGLGPTTDTQYF. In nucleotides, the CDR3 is TGTGCCAGCAGTGAATGGGGACTCGGGCCTACCACAGATACGCAGTATTTT.

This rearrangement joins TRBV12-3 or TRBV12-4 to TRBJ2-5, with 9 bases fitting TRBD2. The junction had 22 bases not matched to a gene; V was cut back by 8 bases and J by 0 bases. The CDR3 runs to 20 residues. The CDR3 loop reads CASRPQARTSEHGYQETQYF. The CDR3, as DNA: TGTGCCAGCCGTCCACAGGCCCGGACTAGCGAGCATGGGTACCAAGAGACCCAGTACTTC.

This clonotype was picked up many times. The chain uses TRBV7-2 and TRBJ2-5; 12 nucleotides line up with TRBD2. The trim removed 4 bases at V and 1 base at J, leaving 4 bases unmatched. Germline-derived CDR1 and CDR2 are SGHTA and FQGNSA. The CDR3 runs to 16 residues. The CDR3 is CASSYPGLAGQETQYF. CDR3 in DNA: TGTGCCAGCAGCTACCCGGGACTAGCGGGCCAAGAGACCCAGTACTTC.

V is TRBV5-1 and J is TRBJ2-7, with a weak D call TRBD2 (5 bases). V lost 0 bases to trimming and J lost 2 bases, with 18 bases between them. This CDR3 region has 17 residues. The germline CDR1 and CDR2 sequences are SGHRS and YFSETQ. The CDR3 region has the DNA TGCGCCAGCAGCTTGGCCCCGAGGGCAGGAGATACCTACGAGCAGTACTTC. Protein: CASSLAPRAGDTYEQYF.

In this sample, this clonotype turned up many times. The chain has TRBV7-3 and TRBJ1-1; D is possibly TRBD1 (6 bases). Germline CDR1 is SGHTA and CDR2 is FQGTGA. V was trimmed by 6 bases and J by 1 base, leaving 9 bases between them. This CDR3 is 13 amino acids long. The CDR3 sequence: CASSRTENTEAFF. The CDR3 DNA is TGTGCCAGCAGTAGGACAGAGAACACTGAAGCTTTCTTT.

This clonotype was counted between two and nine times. The CDR3 here is CASSTRLEQFF. The CDR3 DNA reads as TGTGCCAGCAGCACCAGACTAGAGCAGTTCTTC. The chain recombines TRBV11-2 with TRBJ2-1; possibly TRBD2 for D (5 bases). The germline V gene has CDR1 SGHAT and CDR2 FQNNGV. Between the trimmed V and J ends, which lost 5 bases and 10 bases, there was a span of 9 bases. This CDR3 comprises 11 residues.

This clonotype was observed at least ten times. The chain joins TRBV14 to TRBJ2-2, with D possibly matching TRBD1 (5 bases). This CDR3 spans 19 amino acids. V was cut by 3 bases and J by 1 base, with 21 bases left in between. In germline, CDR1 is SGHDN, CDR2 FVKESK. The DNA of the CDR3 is TGTGCCAGCAGCCAGATCAGGCAGGCAGGGTGGAAGAACACCGGGGAGCTGTTTTTT. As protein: CASSQIRQAGWKNTGELFF. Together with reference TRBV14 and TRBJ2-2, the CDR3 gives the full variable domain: EAGVTQFPSHSVIEKGQTVTLRCDPISGHDNLYWYRRVMGKEIKFLLHFVKESKQDESGMPNNRFLAERTGGTYSTLKVQPAELEDSGVYFCASSQIRQAGWKNTGELFFGEGSRLTVL.

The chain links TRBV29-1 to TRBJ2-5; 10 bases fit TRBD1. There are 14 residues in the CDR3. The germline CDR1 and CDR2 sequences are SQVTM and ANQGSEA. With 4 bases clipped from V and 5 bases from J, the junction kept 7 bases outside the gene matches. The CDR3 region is CSVGGTGDSETQYF. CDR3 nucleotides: TGCAGCGTTGGCGGGACAGGGGATTCGGAGACCCAGTACTTC.

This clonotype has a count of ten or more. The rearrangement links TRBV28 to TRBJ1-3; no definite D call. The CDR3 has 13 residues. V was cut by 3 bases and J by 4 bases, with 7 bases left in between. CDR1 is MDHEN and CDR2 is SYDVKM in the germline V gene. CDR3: CASSFPSGNTIYF. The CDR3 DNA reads TGTGCCAGCAGTTTCCCTTCAGGAAACACCATATATTTT.

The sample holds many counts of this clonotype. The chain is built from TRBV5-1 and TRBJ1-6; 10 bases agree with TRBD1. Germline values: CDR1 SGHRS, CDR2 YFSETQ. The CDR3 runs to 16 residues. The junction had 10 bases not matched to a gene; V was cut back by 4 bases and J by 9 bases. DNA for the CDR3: TGCGCCAGCAGCCCACGGGGCCGGGACAGGGGTTCACCCCTCCACTTT. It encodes CASSPRGRDRGSPLHF.

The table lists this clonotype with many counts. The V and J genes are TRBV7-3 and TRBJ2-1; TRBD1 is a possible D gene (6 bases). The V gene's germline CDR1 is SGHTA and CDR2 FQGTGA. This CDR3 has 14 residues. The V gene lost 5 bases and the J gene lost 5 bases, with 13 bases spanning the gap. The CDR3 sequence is CASSPFRDNNEQFF. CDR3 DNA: TGTGCCAGCAGCCCCTTTCGGGACAACAATGAGCAGTTCTTC.

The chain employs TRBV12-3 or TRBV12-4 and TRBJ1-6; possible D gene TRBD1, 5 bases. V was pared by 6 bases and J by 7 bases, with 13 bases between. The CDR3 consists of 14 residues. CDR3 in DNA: TGTGCCAGCAGCATCAGGGTTGGCAATTCACCCCTCCACTTT. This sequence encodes CASSIRVGNSPLHF.

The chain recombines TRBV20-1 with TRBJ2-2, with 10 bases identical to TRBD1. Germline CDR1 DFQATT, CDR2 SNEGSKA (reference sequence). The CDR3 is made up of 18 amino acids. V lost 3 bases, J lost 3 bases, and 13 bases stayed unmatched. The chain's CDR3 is CSASHLLDRGRHTGELFF. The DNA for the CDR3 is TGCAGTGCTAGCCATCTCCTAGACAGGGGGCGCCACACCGGGGAGCTGTTTTTT.

The chain's CDR3 is CASSFPRYNEQFF. CDR3 DNA sequence: TGTGCCAGCAGTTTCCCGCGGTACAATGAGCAGTTCTTC. The chain recombines TRBV12-3 or TRBV12-4 with TRBJ2-1; D remains unclear. CDR3 length equals 13 residues. V was pared by 3 bases and J by 4 bases, with 7 bases between.

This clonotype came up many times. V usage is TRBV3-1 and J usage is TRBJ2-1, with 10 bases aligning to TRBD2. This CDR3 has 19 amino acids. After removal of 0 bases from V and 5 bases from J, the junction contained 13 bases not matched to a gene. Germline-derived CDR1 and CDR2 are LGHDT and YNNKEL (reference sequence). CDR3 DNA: TGTGCCAGCAGCCAAGATTTCTTTGGGCTAGCGGGAGTGAACAATGAGCAGTTCTTC. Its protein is CASSQDFFGLAGVNNEQFF.

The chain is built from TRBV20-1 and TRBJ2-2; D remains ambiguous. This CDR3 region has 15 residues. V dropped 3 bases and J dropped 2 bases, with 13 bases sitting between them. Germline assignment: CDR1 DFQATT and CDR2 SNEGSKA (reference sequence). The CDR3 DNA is TGCAGTGCTAGTCTCGCAGGTGCTAACACCGGGGAGCTGTTTTTT. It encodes CSASLAGANTGELFF.